The 13 T cell receptor beta chains presented below share a single source sample, sequenced in a study of regulatory T cells in long-lasting Graves disease. Researchers made TCR beta libraries by using iRepertoire HTBI primers and running Arm-PCR on CDR3 regions. A single record per CDR3 protein comes from TCRdb applying MiXCR to the multiplex PCR reads. The sample has 650,000 to 850,000 distinct CDR3 sequences; 25% to 35% are singletons. The time point is: persistent/refractory GD, antithyroid drugs over 5 years with positive TRAb. The TCR library was prepared using RNA isolated from PBMCs. The starting material was peripheral blood mononuclear cells (PBMCs), obtained when the disease was refractory, from a patient treated with antithyroid drugs. The receptors were sampled from a female donor with Graves disease.

The count of this clonotype is one. This chain connects TRBV3-1 to TRBJ2-7; 10 bases line up with TRBD1. This CDR3 comprises 16 residues. Germline V gene sequence: CDR1 LGHDT, CDR2 YNNKEL (reference sequence). The junction had 9 bases not matched to a gene; V was cut back by 0 bases and J by 7 bases. CDR3 sequence: CASSQDSTGGAREQYF. The CDR3 coding sequence is TGTGCCAGCAGCCAAGATTCGACAGGGGGCGCGAGGGAGCAGTACTTC.

The chain joins TRBV5-1 to TRBJ1-6; D gene uncertain. Germline-derived CDR1 and CDR2 are SGHRS and YFSETQ. The CDR3 runs 17 residues. The ends were cut back, 1 base at V and 5 bases at J, with 16 bases in the middle. CDR3 residues: CASSLFRFASHNSPLHF. The CDR3 DNA follows: TGCGCCAGCAGCTTGTTCCGGTTTGCTTCGCATAATTCACCCCTCCACTTT.

The V call is TRBV7-3, the J call TRBJ2-2, with TRBD2 identical over 7 bases. Germline values: CDR1 SGHTA, CDR2 FQGTGA. The CDR3 extends over 15 amino acids. V was pared by 2 bases and J by 3 bases, with 3 bases of the junction left unmatched. DNA for the CDR3: TGTGCCAGCAGCTTAGATGGGAGGGACACCGGGGAGCTGTTTTTT. Translation gives CASSLDGRDTGELFF.

The table lists this clonotype with a few counts. The rearrangement uses TRBV29-1 and TRBJ1-1, with 7 bases matching TRBD1. The length of the CDR3 is 15 residues. Trimming took 4 bases from V and 3 from J; bases not matched to a gene: 11. Germline CDR1 reads SQVTM; CDR2 reads ANQGSEA. CDR3 nucleotides: TGCAGCGTTGTCCCAGCGGGACAGCTCGACACTGAAGCTTTCTTT. It is translated as CSVVPAGQLDTEAFF.

The rearrangement uses TRBV16 and TRBJ1-5, with TRBD1 as a possible D gene (5 bases). V was clipped by 3 bases and J by 7 bases, with 16 bases between them. The CDR3 is made up of 15 amino acids. The germline V gene has CDR1 KGHSY and CDR2 FQNENV. Here the CDR3 DNA reads TGTGCCAGCAGCCATGGGGCCGAGACTGGACAGCCCCAGCATTTT. It encodes CASSHGAETGQPQHF.

The chain links TRBV27 to TRBJ2-1, with 10 bases matching TRBD2. CDR1 MNHEY and CDR2 SMNVEV come from the germline V gene (reference sequence). The CDR3 consists of 14 residues. V shed 5 bases, J shed 7 bases, and the junction held 5 bases outside the gene matches. CDR3 amino acids: CASSPSGSWNEQFF. CDR3 coding DNA: TGTGCCAGCAGTCCTAGCGGGAGCTGGAATGAGCAGTTCTTC.

The V gene is TRBV6-5, the J gene TRBJ1-5; D not resolved. From germline, CDR1 is MNHEY and CDR2 SVGAGI. Trimming cost V 4 bases and J 3 bases, with 13 bases left between them. The CDR3 spans 15 residues. CDR3 bases: TGTGCCAGCAGTTTCTCCTCAGGTGACAATCAGCCCCAGCATTTT. Amino acid sequence: CASSFSSGDNQPQHF.

The rearrangement links TRBV19 to TRBJ1-4; possible D gene TRBD1, 5 bases. This CDR3 spans 14 amino acids. Trimming cost V 11 bases and J 8 bases, with 21 bases left between them. Per germline, CDR1 LNHDA and CDR2 SQIVND (reference sequence). In nucleotides, the CDR3 is TGTGCCTGCGCGCCAGGGCTTCCAGGCGAAAAACTGTTTTTT. This gives the protein CACAPGLPGEKLFF.

The V gene is TRBV29-1, the J gene TRBJ2-3, with D tentatively TRBD1 (5 bases). This CDR3 has 14 residues. Trimming stripped 4 bases from V and 3 bases from J, with 14 bases between. Germline-derived CDR1 and CDR2 are SQVTM and ANQGSEA. CDR3: CSVALWGGTDTQYF. The CDR3 nucleotides are TGCAGCGTTGCCCTCTGGGGCGGAACAGATACGCAGTATTTT.

This clonotype occurred once. Mismatch with germline at one junction end may stem from a read error. V gene TRBV7-2 combines with J gene TRBJ2-7, with TRBD1 identical over 7 bases. Germline V gene lookup returns CDR1 SGHTA and CDR2 FQGNSA. The CDR3 extends over 14 amino acids. CDR3 nucleotides: TGTGCCAGCAGCTTAGTCGGTGGGACAGAGGAGCGGTACTTC. It translates to CASSLVGGTEERYF.

This clonotype was picked up many times. V gene TRBV12-3 or TRBV12-4 combines with J gene TRBJ1-5, with D unclear. The CDR3 runs to 16 residues. V lost 1 base to trimming and J lost 1 base, with 11 bases between them. CDR3: CASSLVQTSSNQPQHF. In DNA, the CDR3 is TGTGCCAGCAGTTTAGTTCAGACCTCAAGCAATCAGCCCCAGCATTTT.

The rearrangement uses TRBV6-1 and TRBJ2-7; 11 positions agree with TRBD2. J lost 0 bases, V lost 5 bases, and 12 bases had no gene match. The CDR3 extends over 18 amino acids. Looked up from germline, CDR1 is MNHNS and CDR2 is SASEGT. The CDR3 sequence: CASSKQWTSGQVSYEQYF. For the CDR3, the DNA is TGTGCCAGCAGTAAACAGTGGACTAGCGGGCAAGTCTCCTACGAGCAGTACTTC.

This clonotype was seen many times. The chain couples TRBV7-3 to TRBJ2-5; D is possibly TRBD1 (6 bases). Looked up from germline, CDR1 is SGHTA and CDR2 is FQGTGA. V lost 4 bases and J 5 bases, leaving 17 bases between the germline ends. The CDR3 spans 15 residues. The CDR3 sequence: CASSSHQGTGETQYF. DNA of the CDR3: TGTGCCAGCAGCTCCCACCAGGGGACGGGGGAGACCCAGTACTTC. The entire variable domain, with the rest obtained from reference TRBV7-3 and TRBJ2-5, is as follows: GAGVSQTPSNKVTEKGKYVELRCDPISGHTALYWYRQSLGQGPEFLIYFQGTGAADDSGLPNDRFFAVRPEGSVSTLKIQRTERGDSAVYLCASSSHQGTGETQYFGPGTRLLVL.